These T cell receptor beta chains were read from a single sample in a study of blood T cells in healthy people across ages. TCRdb re-derived calls from the 5' RACE reads in MiXCR, one entry per CDR3 protein. The sample yields some 1,500,000 distinct CDR3 sequences, 35% to 45% seen once. Sample: blood. These TCRs come from a woman aged 18 to 35 in good health. Each CDR3 is given with its conserved first and last residue. The D gene is left open where the match is weak. Clone size is not always given. Where it is, it says once, few, many or a class for expanded clones.

TGTGCCAGCTCAATGGGCAGGGGCGGCTACGAGCAGTACTTC	CASSMGRGGYEQYF	.	TRBV27	TRBJ2-7	.
TGTGCCAGCCAGACTTCTGGACGTTCCTACGAGCAGTACTTC	CASQTSGRSYEQYF	few	TRBV27	TRBJ2-7	.
TGTGCCAGCAGTTTAAGGCCCGCTAACGGGAGGAAATACGAGCAGTACTTC	CASSLRPANGRKYEQYF	.	TRBV12-3/TRBV12-4	TRBJ2-7	TRBD2
TGCGCCAGCAGCCAAGAGGTGACAGGGGACTACGAGCAGTACTTC	CASSQEVTGDYEQYF	many	TRBV4-3	TRBJ2-7	TRBD1
TGCAGTACTAGTAGGGGGGGGTACAATGAGCAGTTCTTC	CSTSRGGYNEQFF	once	TRBV20-1	TRBJ2-1	.
TGTGCCAGCAGACACTTGATGGCGGGAGGCTCCTACAATGAGCAGTTCTTC	CASRHLMAGGSYNEQFF	.	TRBV28	TRBJ2-1	TRBD2
TGTGCCAGCCGCAAAAATGAACTAGCCGAAAACATTCGGTACTTC	CASRKNELAENIRYF	.	TRBV4-2	TRBJ2-4	.
TGCAGTGCTCTTCGGGGGGGTCCCGAAGAGACCCAGTACTTC	CSALRGGPEETQYF	.	TRBV20-1	TRBJ2-5	TRBD2
TGTGCCAGCAGTACCTGGAGGGAGGTTGGGAGCACAGATACGCAGTATTTT	CASSTWREVGSTDTQYF	.	TRBV4-2	TRBJ2-3	.
TGTGCCAGCAGCTTAGGTCCGCAGGGTAGAAATCAGCCCCAGCATTTT	CASSLGPQGRNQPQHF	.	TRBV7-9	TRBJ1-5	.
TGTGCCAGCAGTGCTCCGGTTTCCTACGAGCAGTACTTC	CASSAPVSYEQYF	.	TRBV28	TRBJ2-7	.
TGCAGTGCTCCTCATTACACCGACAGGGATTGGGATGGCTACACCTTC	CSAPHYTDRDWDGYTF	few	TRBV20-1	TRBJ1-2	TRBD1
TGTGCCAGCAGTTGGTTATTATACTCCTACAATGAGCAGTACTTC	CASSWLLYSYNEQYF	.	TRBV28	TRBJ2-5	.
TGCAGCGTGGGCGGGACTACCACAGATACGCAGTATTTT	CSVGGTTTDTQYF	few	TRBV29-1	TRBJ2-3	TRBD2
TGCAGCGTTGGGGGGCCGGGGGCCGGTGGCTACACCTTC	CSVGGPGAGGYTF	few	TRBV29-1	TRBJ1-2	.
TGCGCCAGCAGCCAAGATCTATTGACCTACGAGCAGTACTTC	CASSQDLLTYEQYF	few	TRBV4-3	TRBJ2-7	.
TGCAGTGCTGGGTTGGTAGATACGCAGTATTTT	CSAGLVDTQYF	.	TRBV20-1	TRBJ2-3	.
TGCGCCAGCAGCCTTTATGCCTCCTACGAGCAGTACTTC	CASSLYASYEQYF	once	TRBV4-3	TRBJ2-7	.
TGCAGTGCTAGAACAGGGAATTCGTTCTTC	CSARTGNSFF	.	TRBV20-1	TRBJ2-1	.
TGTGCCAGCAGTTACAAAGCAGCAGAGCAGTTCTTC	CASSYKAAEQFF	.	TRBV6-2/TRBV6-3	TRBJ2-1	.
TGCAGCGTTGATCCGGGAAGCTATGGCTACACCTTC	CSVDPGSYGYTF	.	TRBV29-1	TRBJ1-2	.
TGTGCCAGCAGTTATACGTGGACGGGAAAACAGCCCCAGCATTTT	CASSYTWTGKQPQHF	.	TRBV6-5	TRBJ1-5	.
TGCGCCAGCAGCCACGCTTACAGGGGGCTTCACTATGGCTACACCTTC	CASSHAYRGLHYGYTF	many	TRBV4-3	TRBJ1-2	TRBD1
TGTGCCAGCAGTTTATCTGGGGGCTCCTACAATGAGCAGTACTTC	CASSLSGGSYNEQYF	few	TRBV27	TRBJ2-5	.
TGCAGTGCTCCCCCGGCAGGGACCGGTTACGAGCAGTACTTC	CSAPPAGTGYEQYF	.	TRBV20-1	TRBJ2-7	.
TGTGCCAGCAGTTTGGATGTCTCACCCCTCCACTTT	CASSLDVSPLHF	few	TRBV28	TRBJ1-6	.
TGCAGTGCCAGGGACATGGACTACGAGCAGTACTTC	CSARDMDYEQYF	.	TRBV20-1	TRBJ2-7	.
TGCAGTGCTACAAGACAGGGGGCTGGGAAGAAGCAGTTCTTC	CSATRQGAGKKQFF	.	TRBV20-1	TRBJ2-1	TRBD1
TGTGCCAGCAGTTACTCGTGCGAAGCTTTCTTT	CASSYSCEAFF	.	TRBV6-2/TRBV6-3	TRBJ1-1	.
TGTGCCAGCAGCTTAAATCCCAACTATGGCTACACCTTC	CASSLNPNYGYTF	few	TRBV7-2	TRBJ1-2	.
TGTGCCAGCAGTCCCCCGGGGTCTTTATACTACGAGCAGTACTTC	CASSPPGSLYYEQYF	.	TRBV28	TRBJ2-7	.
TGCGCCAGCAGCCAAGATCCGACGGGGCTCACTGAAGCTTTCTTT	CASSQDPTGLTEAFF	.	TRBV4-3	TRBJ1-1	.
TGCGCCAACAGCTTGGGTAACACTGAAGAGACCCAGTACTTC	CANSLGNTEETQYF	.	TRBV5-1	TRBJ2-5	.
TGTGCCAGCAGTACGACTAGCGGGGCAGTGGTGGCGCAGTATTTT	CASSTTSGAVVAQYF	once	TRBV6-6	TRBJ2-3	TRBD2
TGTGCCAGCGGCCCCCGTCTGGGTGGCTACACCTTC	CASGPRLGGYTF	.	TRBV12-3/TRBV12-4	TRBJ1-2	.
TGTGCCAGCAGTTACGGGACAGGGGGTCAGCCCCAGCATTTT	CASSYGTGGQPQHF	.	TRBV2	TRBJ1-5	TRBD1
TGCAGTGCCCCGGAGTCGATGATGACAGATACGCAGTATTTT	CSAPESMMTDTQYF	.	TRBV20-1	TRBJ2-3	.
TGTGCCAGCAGTCCCGGGGACAGAGCCTACGAGCAGTACTTC	CASSPGDRAYEQYF	many	TRBV6-5	TRBJ2-7	TRBD1
TGTGCCAGCAGTGAATCGGCCCTTCCGCAGACCCAGTACTTC	CASSESALPQTQYF	.	TRBV25-1	TRBJ2-5	.
TGTGCCAGCAAAGCACTCACCGGGGAGCTGTTTTTT	CASKALTGELFF	once	TRBV6-5	TRBJ2-2	.
TGTGCCAGCAGGAATGATGGACAGGGAAAAGCTAACTATGGCTACACCTTC	CASRNDGQGKANYGYTF	few	TRBV27	TRBJ1-2	TRBD1
TGTGCCACCAGCTGGAGTCTCTCTACTAGCGGAAGATACAATGAGCAGTACTTC	CATSWSLSTSGRYNEQYF	.	TRBV15	TRBJ2-7	TRBD2
TGCAGTGCTAGAGGAGGGGGGCCCTTCTATGGCTACACCTTC	CSARGGGPFYGYTF	few	TRBV20-1	TRBJ1-2	.
TGTGCCAGCAGTCCATCCCCAGGGACAGGTCGTTACAATGAGCAGTTCTTC	CASSPSPGTGRYNEQFF	.	TRBV12-3/TRBV12-4	TRBJ2-1	TRBD1
TGTGCCAGCAGTTTAGCTACAAGTTGGGCCTTGGCGGAGCAGTTCTTC	CASSLATSWALAEQFF	.	TRBV12-3/TRBV12-4	TRBJ2-1	.
TGTGCCAGCAGCAGTGACAGGAAGAACTATGGCTACACCTTC	CASSSDRKNYGYTF	few	TRBV11-2	TRBJ1-2	.
TGTGCCAGCAGTTTGGACAGACTAGGTGGCTACACCTTC	CASSLDRLGGYTF	few	TRBV6-5	TRBJ1-2	.
TGTGCCAGCAGCTTAGTGTCCGTGGGCGGCAATGAGCAGTTCTTC	CASSLVSVGGNEQFF	.	TRBV7-9	TRBJ2-1	.